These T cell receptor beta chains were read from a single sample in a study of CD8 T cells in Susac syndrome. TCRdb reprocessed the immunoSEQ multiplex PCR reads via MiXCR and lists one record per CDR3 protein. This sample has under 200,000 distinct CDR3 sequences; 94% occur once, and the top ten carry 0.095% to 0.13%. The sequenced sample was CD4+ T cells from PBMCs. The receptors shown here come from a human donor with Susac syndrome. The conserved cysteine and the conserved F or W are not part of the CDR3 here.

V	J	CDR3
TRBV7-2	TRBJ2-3	ASSLMGVSSTDTQY
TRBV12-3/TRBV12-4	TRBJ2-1	ASRPTVIKGNEQF
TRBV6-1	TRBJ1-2	ARLFQRQRGYGYT
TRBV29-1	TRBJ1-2	SVGTTGDYGYT
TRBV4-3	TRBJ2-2	ASSQDLVGRAGELF
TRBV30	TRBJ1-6	AWSGTGMGNSPLH
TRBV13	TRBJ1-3	ASSAPGSSGNTIY
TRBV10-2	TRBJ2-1	ASSGTSGEYNEQF
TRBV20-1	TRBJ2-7	SASQGVPYEQY
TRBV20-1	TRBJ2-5	SARDLGGYSPQETQY
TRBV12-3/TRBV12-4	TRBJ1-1	ASRQTGNTEAF
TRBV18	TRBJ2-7	ASSQGAYEQY
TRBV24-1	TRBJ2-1	ATSDRGVGNEQF
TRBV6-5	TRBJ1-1	ASSYSVNPLNTEAF
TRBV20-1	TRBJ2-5	SARDGGPETQY
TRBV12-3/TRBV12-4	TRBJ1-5	ASSGAFTSGTQH
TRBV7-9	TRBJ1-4	ASSPDKKLF
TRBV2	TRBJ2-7	ASSEGGRWPLPEQY
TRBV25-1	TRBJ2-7	ASSRQEISYEQY
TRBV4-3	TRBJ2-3	ASSQDGGGSTDTQY
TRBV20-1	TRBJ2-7	SARGLRLNYEQY
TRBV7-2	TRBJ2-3	ASSSGLGVDTQY
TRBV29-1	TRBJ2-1	SVLGTSGVVEQF
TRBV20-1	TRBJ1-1	SAVAGTANTEAF
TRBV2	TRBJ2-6	ASSEDSSGANVLT
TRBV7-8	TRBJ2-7	ASSMDRGYEQY
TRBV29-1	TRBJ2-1	SVDMKNEQF
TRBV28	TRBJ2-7	ASTAGPTRTYEQY
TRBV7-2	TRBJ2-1	ASSYDRGEQF
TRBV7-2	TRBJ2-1	ASSGPSGEQF
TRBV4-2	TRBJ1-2	ASSQGSGTGYGYT
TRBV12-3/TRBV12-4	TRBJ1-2	ASHEAGFYGYT
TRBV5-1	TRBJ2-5	ASSLQVQETQY
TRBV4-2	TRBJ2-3	ASSQNPTTSGRGDTQY
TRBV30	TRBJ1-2	AWSRTGLGYT
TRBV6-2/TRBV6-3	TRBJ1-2	ASSPDRAWGYT
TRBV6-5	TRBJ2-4	ASSYRTGNRDIQY
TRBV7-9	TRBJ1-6	ASSLDQDSPLH
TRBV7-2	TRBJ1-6	ASSGLLGNSPLH
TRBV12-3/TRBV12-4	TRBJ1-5	ASSSGPPGQPQH
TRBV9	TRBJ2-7	ASSYLGTSGSEQY
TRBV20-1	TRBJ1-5	SARGTEDQPQH
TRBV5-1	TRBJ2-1	ASSLATSGGYTEQF
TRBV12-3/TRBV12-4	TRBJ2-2	ATRRGGTGELF
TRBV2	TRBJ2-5	ASIASQETQY
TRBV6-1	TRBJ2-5	ASSEALGGVLKTQY
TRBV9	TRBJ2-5	ASSAERETQY
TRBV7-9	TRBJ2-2	ASSLASDTGELF
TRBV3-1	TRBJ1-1	ASSLNNLMNTEAF
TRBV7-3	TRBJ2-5	ASSFGGETQY
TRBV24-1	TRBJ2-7	ATGNEPHYEQY
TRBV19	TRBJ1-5	ATRGHKPNQPQH
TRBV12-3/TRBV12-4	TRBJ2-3	ASSLFLASFTDTQY
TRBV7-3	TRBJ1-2	ASSATGGGYGYT
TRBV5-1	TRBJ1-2	ASSLGSAYGYT
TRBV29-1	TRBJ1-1	SVASGGAEAF
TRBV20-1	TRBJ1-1	SATGQGGWNTEAF